Listed below are T cell receptor beta chains from one sample, sequenced in a study of cytomegalovirus exposure and HLA in healthy donors. Produced via immunoSEQ multiplex PCR; TCRdb's table is partial and in-frame only. Of under 200,000 clones in the sample, about 64% are singletons; the top ten hold less than 1.5%. The material sequenced was PBMCs. All receptors come from a man between 50 and 59 years old in good health and CMV-seronegative. Each CDR3 is given with its conserved first and last residue. The order of the fields is V gene, J gene, D gene, clone size, CDR3 protein, CDR3 DNA. D genes are given only for firm matches. Clone size, where shown, is once, few, many, or a class for clones that have expanded.

TRBV5-1,TRBJ1-2,TRBD1,.,CASSLGSQTGSYGYTF,TGCGCCAGCAGCTTGGGCTCACAGACAGGGAGCTATGGCTACACCTTC
TRBV4-2,TRBJ2-3,TRBD2,.,CASSPPGLADASTDTQYF,TGTGCCAGCAGCCCTCCCGGACTAGCGGATGCTAGCACAGATACGCAGTATTTT
TRBV6-5,TRBJ1-2,TRBD1,.,CASRRQGRDYGYTF,TGTGCCAGCAGGCGACAGGGGAGGGACTATGGCTACACCTTC
TRBV5-1,TRBJ1-1,.,.,CASSLDQGGTEAFF,TGCGCCAGCAGCTTGGATCAGGGTGGCACTGAAGCTTTCTTT
TRBV27,TRBJ2-7,TRBD1,once,CASSYSGTGTYEQYF,TGTGCCAGCAGTTACTCCGGGACAGGGACCTACGAGCAGTACTTC
TRBV11-2,TRBJ1-1,TRBD1,few,CASSPRGVSTEAFF,TGTGCCAGCAGCCCCAGGGGGGTCAGCACTGAAGCTTTCTTT
TRBV19,TRBJ2-4,TRBD1,once,CASSLSGTGIAKNIQYF,TGTGCCAGTAGTCTCTCCGGGACAGGCATAGCCAAAAACATTCAGTACTTC
TRBV7-2,TRBJ2-1,TRBD2,.,CASSLAPGLAGGHEQFF,TGTGCCAGCAGCCTCGCCCCTGGACTAGCGGGGGGACATGAGCAGTTCTTC
TRBV5-1,TRBJ2-2,TRBD2,.,CASSLQSSGGSGELFF,TGCGCCAGCAGCTTGCAGTCTAGCGGGGGGTCCGGGGAGCTGTTTTTT
TRBV19,TRBJ2-3,TRBD2,.,CASSNAGGLVDTQYF,TGTGCCAGTAGTAACGCGGGGGGGCTTGTAGATACGCAGTATTTT
TRBV6-6,TRBJ1-3,.,few,CASSYKVSSGNTIYF,TGTGCCAGCAGTTATAAAGTGAGCTCTGGAAACACCATATATTTT
TRBV2,TRBJ1-4,.,.,CATRPGEGEKLFF,TGTGCCACCAGGCCAGGGGAAGGGGAAAAACTGTTTTTT
TRBV25-1,TRBJ1-1,.,.,CASSEYIGGGGGTEAFF,TGTGCCAGCAGTGAATATATCGGGGGAGGGGGAGGGACTGAAGCTTTCTTT
TRBV5-1,TRBJ2-1,.,.,CASSRFGESPYNEQFF,TGCGCCAGCAGCCGGTTCGGGGAGTCCCCCTACAATGAGCAGTTCTTC
TRBV5-1,TRBJ1-1,TRBD1,.,CASSLDGRGRGTEAFF,TGCGCCAGCAGCTTGGATGGCAGGGGGCGAGGCACTGAAGCTTTCTTT
TRBV5-1,TRBJ2-1,.,.,CASSPPGSYNEQFF,TGCGCCAGCAGCCCCCCGGGAAGCTACAATGAGCAGTTCTTC
TRBV7-6,TRBJ1-6,TRBD1,.,CASSPDRGHNSPLHF,TGTGCCAGCAGCCCGGACAGGGGGCATAATTCACCCCTCCACTTT
TRBV28,TRBJ2-7,TRBD2,.,CASSLPRGDEQYF,TGTGCCAGCAGTTTACCCCGGGGGGACGAGCAGTACTTC
TRBV7-6,TRBJ2-2,.,few,CASSVDRAGELFF,TGTGCCAGCAGTGTTGACAGAGCCGGGGAGCTGTTTTTT
TRBV28,TRBJ1-5,.,few,CASSFSLPGGNQPQHF,TGTGCCAGCAGTTTCTCCCTTCCAGGGGGCAATCAGCCCCAGCATTTT
TRBV7-2,TRBJ1-4,TRBD1,few,CASSSDRGQSEKLFF,TGTGCCAGCAGCTCCGACAGGGGGCAGAGTGAAAAACTGTTTTTT
TRBV21-1,TRBJ2-7,.,.,CASSRRTSGPYEQYF,TGTGCCAGCAGCAGGAGGACTAGCGGCCCCTACGAGCAGTACTTC
TRBV5-6,TRBJ2-7,.,.,CASNSLRQASYEQYF,TGTGCCAGCAATTCTTTAAGACAGGCCTCCTACGAGCAGTACTTC
TRBV5-1,TRBJ1-6,TRBD1,.,CASSWTGDNSPLHF,TGCGCCAGCAGCTGGACAGGGGATAATTCACCCCTCCACTTT
TRBV9,TRBJ1-4,TRBD1,few,CASSVGQVFRGLEKLFF,TGTGCCAGCAGCGTGGGACAGGTCTTCAGGGGGCTTGAAAAACTGTTTTTT
TRBV6-1,TRBJ1-2,.,.,CASSESRDNYGYTF,TGTGCCAGCAGTGAATCGCGGGACAACTATGGCTACACCTTC
TRBV10-3,TRBJ1-2,.,.,CAISESEDYGYTF,TGTGCCATCAGTGAGTCGGAGGACTATGGCTACACCTTC
TRBV5-8,TRBJ1-5,TRBD1,.,CASSYGTVNQPQHF,TGTGCCAGCAGCTACGGGACAGTTAATCAGCCCCAGCATTTT
TRBV13,TRBJ1-2,.,.,CASSPSGGTYGYTF,TGTGCCAGCAGTCCATCCGGCGGAACCTATGGCTACACCTTC
TRBV7-3,TRBJ2-7,TRBD2,.,CASSLTGTSSPYEQYF,TGTGCCAGCAGCTTAACCGGGACTAGCAGCCCCTACGAGCAGTACTTC
TRBV27,TRBJ2-1,TRBD2,few,CASSSGLAGYNEQFF,TGTGCCAGCAGTTCGGGACTAGCGGGTTACAATGAGCAGTTCTTC
TRBV7-2,TRBJ2-5,TRBD2,.,CASSLRSGDQETQYF,TGTGCCAGCAGCTTGAGGAGCGGGGATCAAGAGACCCAGTACTTC